This T cell receptor (beta chain) was identified during a study of OX40 agonist ivuxolimab in advanced cancers. Overall study results and limits: At 0.1 to 3.0 mg/kg, CD4+ and CD8+ blood T cells expanded clonally by week 6. Clonal expansion was among the lowest in partial responders at 0.1-3.0 mg/kg, especially CD8+. The mean number of expanded clones was higher in CD8+ T cells than in CD4+. Low normalized clonal expansion also occurred in some nonresponding patients.

To note about this clone: Its antigen is as yet unknown.

Method: immunoSEQ multiplex PCR; TCRdb's copy keeps in-frame clones and lacks some. The sample yields under 100,000 clones, over 65% seen once. CDR3 length: 15 residues. V lost 0 bases and J lost 11, with 19 bases in between. Per the germline V gene, CDR1 is MNHNY and CDR2 is SVGAGI (reference sequence). Sequencing was performed on CD4+ or CD8+ T cells sorted from blood, taken in a trial of the OX40 agonist ivuxolimab. V usage is TRBV6-6 and J usage is TRBJ1-1; a possible D gene is TRBD1 (5 bases). This TCR came from an adult with an advanced solid tumor such as melanoma, head and neck, liver or kidney cancer. The CDR3 loop is CASSYSDPRGVGAFF. CDR3 nucleotide sequence: TGTGCCAGCAGTTACTCGGATCCCCGGGGGGTCGGGGCTTTCTTT.